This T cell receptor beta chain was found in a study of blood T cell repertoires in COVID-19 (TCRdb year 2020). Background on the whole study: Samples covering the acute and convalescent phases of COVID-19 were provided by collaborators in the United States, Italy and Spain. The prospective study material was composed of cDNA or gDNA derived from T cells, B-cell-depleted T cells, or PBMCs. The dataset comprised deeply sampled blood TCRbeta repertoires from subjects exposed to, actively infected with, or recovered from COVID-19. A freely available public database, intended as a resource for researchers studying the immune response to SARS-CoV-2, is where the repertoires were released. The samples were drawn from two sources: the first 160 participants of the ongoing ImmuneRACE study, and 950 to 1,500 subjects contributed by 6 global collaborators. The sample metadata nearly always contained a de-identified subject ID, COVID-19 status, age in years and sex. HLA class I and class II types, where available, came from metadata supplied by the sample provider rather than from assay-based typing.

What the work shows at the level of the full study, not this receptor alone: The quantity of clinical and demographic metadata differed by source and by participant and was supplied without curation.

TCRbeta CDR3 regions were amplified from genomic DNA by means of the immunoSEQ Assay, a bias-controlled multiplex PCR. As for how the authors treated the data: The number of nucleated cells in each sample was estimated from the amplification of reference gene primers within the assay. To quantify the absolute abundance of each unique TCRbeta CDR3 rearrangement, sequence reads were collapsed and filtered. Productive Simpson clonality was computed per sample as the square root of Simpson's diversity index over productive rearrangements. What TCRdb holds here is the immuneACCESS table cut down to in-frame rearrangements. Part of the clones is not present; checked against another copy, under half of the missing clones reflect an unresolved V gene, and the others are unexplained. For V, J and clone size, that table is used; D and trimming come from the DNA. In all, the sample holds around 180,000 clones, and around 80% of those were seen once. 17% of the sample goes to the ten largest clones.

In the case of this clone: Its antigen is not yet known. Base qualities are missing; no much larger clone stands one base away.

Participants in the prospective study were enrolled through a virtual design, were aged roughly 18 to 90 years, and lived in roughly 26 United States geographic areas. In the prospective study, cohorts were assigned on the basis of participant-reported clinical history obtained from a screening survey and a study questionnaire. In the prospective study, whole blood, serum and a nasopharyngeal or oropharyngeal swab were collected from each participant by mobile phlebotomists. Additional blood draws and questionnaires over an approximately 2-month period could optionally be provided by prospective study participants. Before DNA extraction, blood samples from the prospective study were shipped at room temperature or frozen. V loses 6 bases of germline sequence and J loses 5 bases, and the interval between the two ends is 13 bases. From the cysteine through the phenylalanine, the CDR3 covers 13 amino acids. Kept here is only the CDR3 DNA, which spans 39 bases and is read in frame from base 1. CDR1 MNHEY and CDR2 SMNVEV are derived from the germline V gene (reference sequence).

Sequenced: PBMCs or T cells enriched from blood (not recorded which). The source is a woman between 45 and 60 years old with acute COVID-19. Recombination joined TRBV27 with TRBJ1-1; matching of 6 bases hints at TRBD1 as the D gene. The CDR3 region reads CASSQYRDTEAFF. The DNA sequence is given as TGTGCCAGCAGCCAATACAGGGATACTGAAGCTTTCTTT.